Listed below are T cell receptor beta chains from one sample, sequenced in a study of OX40 agonist ivuxolimab in advanced cancers. Profiling relied on immunoSEQ multiplex PCR, and the TCRdb table lists in-frame clones only, not all of them. This sample has just over 95,000 clones, with nearly 90% found just once. The starting material was CD4+ or CD8+ T cells sorted from blood, obtained in a trial of the OX40 agonist ivuxolimab. These TCRs come from an adult with an advanced solid tumor such as melanoma, head and neck, liver or kidney cancer. Both conserved end residues are part of each CDR3. Fields, in order: CDR3 protein, CDR3 DNA, V gene, clone size, D gene, J gene. D genes are given only for firm matches. Only some rows state a clone size, as once, few, many or a class for expanded clones.

CASKRALGDSNQPQHF	TGTGCCAGTAAGCGAGCATTGGGGGACAGCAATCAGCCCCAGCATTTT	TRBV19	.	.	TRBJ1-5
CASSRETAMNTEAFF	TGTGCCAGCAGCCGGGAGACAGCCATGAACACTGAAGCTTTCTTT	TRBV4-2	few	.	TRBJ1-1
CASSTAGIGNEQFF	TGCGCCAGCAGTACAGCGGGAATCGGCAATGAGCAGTTCTTC	TRBV5-1	.	TRBD2	TRBJ2-1
CASSFGAGLEQYF	TGTGCCAGCAGTTTTGGCGCGGGCCTCGAGCAGTACTTC	TRBV27	medium-sized	.	TRBJ2-7
CASSLGRAGELFF	TGTGCCAGCAGCTTGGGTAGAGCCGGGGAGCTGTTTTTT	TRBV11-2	.	.	TRBJ2-2
CASSVPVGADEQFF	TGTGCCAGCAGCGTACCCGTGGGAGCAGATGAGCAGTTCTTC	TRBV9	.	.	TRBJ2-1
CASSTIPGRFPSPLHF	TGCGCCAGCAGCACCATCCCGGGACGGTTCCCTTCACCCCTCCACTTT	TRBV5-1	.	.	TRBJ1-6
CASSTPTRDRGAEQYF	TGTGCCAGCAGTACCCCTACCAGGGACAGGGGTGCCGAGCAGTACTTC	TRBV27	.	TRBD1	TRBJ2-7
CASSSGGSYQETQYF	TGTGCCAGCAGCTCAGGAGGGTCGTACCAAGAGACCCAGTACTTC	TRBV11-2	.	.	TRBJ2-5
CVSNRGEDTF	TGTGTCTCAAACCGGGGGGAAGACACCTTC	TRBV2	.	.	TRBJ1-2
CASSLSEGNNEQFF	TGCGCCAGCAGCTTGTCGGAGGGCAATAATGAGCAGTTCTTC	TRBV5-1	once	.	TRBJ2-1
CASSIGGVNEQFF	TGTGCCAGTAGTATAGGTGGGGTAAATGAGCAGTTCTTC	TRBV19	.	.	TRBJ2-1
CASSPDRGHGSDTEAFF	TGTGCCAGCAGCCCCGACAGGGGGCATGGTAGTGACACTGAAGCTTTCTTT	TRBV7-8	.	TRBD1	TRBJ1-1
CASSTRTGGNTEAFF	TGTGCCAGCAGCACTCGGACAGGGGGGAACACTGAAGCTTTCTTT	TRBV7-2	.	TRBD1	TRBJ1-1
CASSPGNSYEQYF	TGCGCCAGCAGCCCGGGGAACTCCTACGAGCAGTACTTC	TRBV5-1	.	.	TRBJ2-7
CASTQQRGDLGKLFF	TGTGCCAGCACCCAACAACGGGGGGATCTAGGAAAACTGTTTTTT	TRBV6-5	.	.	TRBJ1-4
CASSQVAPGLAGVYEQYF	TGTGCCAGCAGCCAAGTGGCCCCGGGACTAGCGGGGGTTTACGAGCAGTACTTC	TRBV14	.	TRBD2	TRBJ2-7
CASSNTFARLSSYNEQFF	TGTGCCAGCAGCAACACTTTTGCTCGGTTAAGCTCCTACAATGAGCAGTTCTTC	TRBV21-1	.	.	TRBJ2-1
CASSRSEGLANEQFF	TGTGCCAGCAGCCGAAGTGAGGGACTAGCTAATGAGCAGTTCTTC	TRBV7-9	.	TRBD2	TRBJ2-1
CASSPVLQGNTEAFF	TGTGCCAGCAGCCCCGTCCTTCAGGGGAACACTGAAGCTTTCTTT	TRBV6-5	.	.	TRBJ1-1
CAISLRGTSAGELFF	TGTGCCATCAGTCTACGGGGGACTAGTGCCGGGGAGCTGTTTTTT	TRBV10-3	.	TRBD2	TRBJ2-2
CASSLTQVRGEQYF	TGTGCCAGCAGCTTAACCCAGGTTAGGGGAGAGCAGTACTTC	TRBV7-8	.	.	TRBJ2-7
CAISESTGVGGSYEQYF	TGTGCCATCAGTGAGTCGACGGGAGTGGGGGGCTCCTACGAGCAGTACTTC	TRBV10-3	.	.	TRBJ2-7
CASSGQGYTEAFF	TGTGCCAGCAGTGGGCAGGGTTACACTGAAGCTTTCTTT	TRBV6-1	.	.	TRBJ1-1
CASSYYPEISETQYF	TGTGCCAGCAGTTACTACCCGGAGATCTCAGAGACCCAGTACTTC	TRBV6-6	.	.	TRBJ2-5
CASSGPSGGAGELFF	TGTGCCAGCAGTGGACCTAGCGGGGGGGCCGGGGAGCTGTTTTTT	TRBV6-6	.	TRBD2	TRBJ2-2
CAWSAQVSSYEQYF	TGTGCCTGGAGTGCCCAGGTTAGCTCCTACGAGCAGTACTTC	TRBV30	.	.	TRBJ2-7
CAISDSGQQITYGYTF	TGTGCCATCAGTGACTCGGGACAGCAAATCACCTATGGCTACACCTTC	TRBV10-3	.	TRBD1	TRBJ1-2
CASSYFPGDEQYF	TGTGCCAGCAGTTACTTTCCGGGCGACGAGCAGTACTTC	TRBV6-6	.	.	TRBJ2-7
CASSEGGYSSYEQYF	TGTGCCAGCAGTGAGGGGGGGTATAGCTCCTACGAGCAGTACTTC	TRBV2	few	TRBD2	TRBJ2-7
CAISGLGGGGYTF	TGTGCCATCAGTGGGCTCGGGGGCGGTGGCTACACCTTC	TRBV10-3	.	.	TRBJ1-2
CASSGTVTNTEAFF	TGTGCCAGCAGTGGGACAGTCACGAACACTGAAGCTTTCTTT	TRBV6-5	.	TRBD1	TRBJ1-1
CASSATGNTEAFF	TGTGCCAGCAGCGCCACTGGGAACACTGAAGCTTTCTTT	TRBV7-9	.	.	TRBJ1-1
CASSEFSGGQTDTQYF	TGTGCCAGCAGTGAGTTTAGCGGGGGGCAAACAGATACGCAGTATTTT	TRBV6-1	once	TRBD2	TRBJ2-3
CASSSAGALAKNIQYF	TGTGCCAGCAGCTCCGCAGGGGCCCTAGCCAAAAACATTCAGTACTTC	TRBV5-6	.	.	TRBJ2-4
CASSLGQAGTDTQYF	TGCGCCAGCAGCCTAGGACAGGCGGGCACAGATACGCAGTATTTT	TRBV4-1	.	TRBD1	TRBJ2-3
CASSLQQETQYF	TGTGCCAGCAGCTTACAGCAAGAGACCCAGTACTTC	TRBV7-6	.	.	TRBJ2-5
CASSIGAGNHNEQFF	TGTGCCAGTAGTATTGGAGCGGGAAACCACAATGAGCAGTTCTTC	TRBV19	.	TRBD2	TRBJ2-1
CAWSGSEETQYF	TGTGCCTGGAGTGGGTCCGAAGAGACCCAGTACTTC	TRBV30	.	.	TRBJ2-5
CAISESEQGDSYEQYF	TGTGCCATCAGTGAGTCGGAACAGGGGGATAGCTACGAGCAGTACTTC	TRBV10-3	.	TRBD1	TRBJ2-7
CASSEGPEQYF	TGTGCCAGCAGTGAAGGACCCGAGCAGTACTTC	TRBV2	.	.	TRBJ2-7
CSAHGPDGYTF	TGCAGTGCACACGGACCCGATGGCTACACCTTC	TRBV20-1	.	.	TRBJ1-2
CASSPRFRRLAEAFF	TGTGCCAGCAGCCCCCGTTTCCGTCGGTTGGCTGAAGCTTTCTTT	TRBV7-8	.	.	TRBJ1-1
CASSPGLAGGRGDEQYF	TGTGCCAGCAGCCCGGGACTAGCGGGGGGCCGGGGGGACGAGCAGTACTTC	TRBV5-4	.	TRBD2	TRBJ2-7
CASSLGAGGPYEQYF	TGTGCCAGCAGCTTAGGGGCGGGAGGCCCCTACGAGCAGTACTTC	TRBV7-2	.	TRBD2	TRBJ2-7